This T cell receptor (beta chain) was identified in a study of T cell repertoires in cytomegalovirus infection. With respect to this clonotype: Its antigen is undetermined.

Via MiXCR, TCRdb re-called the reads, giving one row per CDR3 protein. This sample carries more than 55,000 distinct CDR3 sequences, 20% of them seen once, and the ten largest clones take 55% to 75%. The receptor was derived from a human donor in good health (CMV status not recorded). Some clones in this sample may be carry-over from other donors' samples. The sample consisted of CD8+ T cells from cultured PBMCs, taken from culture after CMV antigen stimulation.

CDR3 sequence: CATSQGRVYGYTF. The CDR3 region has the DNA TGTGCCACCTCACAGGGACGGGTTTATGGCTACACCTTC. V gene TRBV28 combines with J gene TRBJ1-2, with D possibly being TRBD1 (6 bases). The CDR3 is made up of 13 amino acids. V was cut by 10 bases and J by 5 bases, with 17 bases left in between. Germline V CDR1 and CDR2: MDHEN, SYDVKM.